This entry lists 4 T cell receptor beta chains sequenced from one sample in a study of long-term antiretroviral therapy in people with HIV. Researchers ran immunoSEQ v3.0 at survey level. Sequencing used immunoSEQ multiplex PCR; TCRdb keeps in-frame clones, though not all of them. This table has 15,000 to 20,000 clones, approximately 89% appearing once. Sequenced material: unsorted PBMCs, taken 0.5 years after starting antiretroviral therapy. The receptors shown here come from a man aged 35 to 55 with HIV.

The genes are TRBV28 and TRBJ1-1; D remains ambiguous. V lost 5 bases, J lost 1 base, and 8 bases lay in between. The CDR3 sequence is 13 residues long. The germline V gene encodes CDR1 MDHEN and CDR2 SYDVKM. CDR3 nucleotide sequence: TGTGCCAGCAGTGTTGCCGCGAACACTGAAGCTTTCTTT. This translates into CASSVAANTEAFF. The full variable domain, completed using reference TRBV28 and TRBJ1-1, is DVKVTQSSRYLVKRTGEKVFLECVQDMDHENMFWYRQDPGLGLRLIYFSYDVKMKEKGDIPEGYSVSREKKERFSLILESASTNQTSMYLCASSVAANTEAFFGQGTRLTVV.

The chain joins TRBV7-4 to TRBJ2-7, with 10 bases identical to TRBD2. Germline-derived CDR1 and CDR2 are SGHVT and SQSDAQ. CDR3 length: 16 amino acids. Trimming removed 5 bases from V and 3 bases from J; junction bases left unmatched: 10. CDR3 bases: TGTGCCAGCAGCGCAGAGACTAGCGGGCGAATCTACGAGCAGTACTTC. This codes for CASSAETSGRIYEQYF.

The chain carries TRBV14 and TRBJ2-5; D gene uncertain. Germline V gene data show CDR1 as SGHDN and CDR2 as FVKESK. The V end was cut by 5 bases, the J end by 4 bases, with 11 bases between. There are 13 residues in the CDR3. Written as DNA, the CDR3 is TGTGCCAGCAGCATGGGAAGAGGAGAGACCCAGTACTTC. Protein product: CASSMGRGETQYF.

The V call is TRBV27, the J call TRBJ1-4; D gene uncertain. V lost 3 bases to trimming and J lost 8 bases, with 16 bases between them. The CDR3 extends over 15 amino acids. Per the germline V gene, CDR1 is MNHEY and CDR2 is SMNVEV (reference sequence). The CDR3 bases are TGTGCCAGCAGTTTGGGAAACGGGAGAAAAGAAAAACTGTTTTTT. Translated: CASSLGNGRKEKLFF.